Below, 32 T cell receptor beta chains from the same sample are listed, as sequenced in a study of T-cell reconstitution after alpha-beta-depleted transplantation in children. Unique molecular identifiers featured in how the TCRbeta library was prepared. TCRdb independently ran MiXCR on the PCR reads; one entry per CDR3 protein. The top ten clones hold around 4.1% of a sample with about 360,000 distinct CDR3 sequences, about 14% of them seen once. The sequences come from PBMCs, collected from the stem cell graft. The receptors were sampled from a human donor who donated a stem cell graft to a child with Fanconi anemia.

The CDR3 DNA reads TGTGCCAGCAGCCCAGGACAGATTGATCCCGGGGAGCTGTTTTTT. It codes for CASSPGQIDPGELFF. The chain recombines TRBV7-6 with TRBJ2-2, with TRBD1 as a possible D gene (6 bases). Germline loops: CDR1 SGHVS, CDR2 FNYEAQ. The CDR3 totals 15 residues. Trimming removed 5 bases from V and 6 bases from J, with 16 bases in between.

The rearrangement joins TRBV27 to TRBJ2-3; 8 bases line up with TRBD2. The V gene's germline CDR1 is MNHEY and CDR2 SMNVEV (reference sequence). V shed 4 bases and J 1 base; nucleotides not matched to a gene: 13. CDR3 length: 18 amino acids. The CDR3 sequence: CASSYSGGGRGGTDTQYF. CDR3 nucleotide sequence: TGTGCCAGCAGTTACTCAGGCGGGGGGCGGGGGGGCACAGATACGCAGTATTTT.

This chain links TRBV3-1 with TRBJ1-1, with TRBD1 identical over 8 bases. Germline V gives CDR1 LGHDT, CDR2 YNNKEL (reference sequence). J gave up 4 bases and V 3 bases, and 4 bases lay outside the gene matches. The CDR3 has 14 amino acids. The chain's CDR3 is CASSQTGAGTEAFF. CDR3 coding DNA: TGTGCCAGCAGCCAGACAGGGGCAGGCACTGAAGCTTTCTTT.

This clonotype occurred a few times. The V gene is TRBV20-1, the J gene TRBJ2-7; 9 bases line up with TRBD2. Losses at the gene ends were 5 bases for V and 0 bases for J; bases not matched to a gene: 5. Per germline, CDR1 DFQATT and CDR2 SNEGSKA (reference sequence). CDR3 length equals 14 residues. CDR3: CSAATSGSSYEQYF. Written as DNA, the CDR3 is TGCAGTGCTGCGACTAGCGGAAGCTCCTACGAGCAGTACTTC.

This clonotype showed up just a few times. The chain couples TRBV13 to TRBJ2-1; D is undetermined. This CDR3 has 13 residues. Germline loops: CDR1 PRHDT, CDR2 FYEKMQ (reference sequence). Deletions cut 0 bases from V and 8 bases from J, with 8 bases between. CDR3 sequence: CASSLGARDEQFF. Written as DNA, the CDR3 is TGTGCCAGCAGCTTAGGGGCCCGGGATGAGCAGTTCTTC.

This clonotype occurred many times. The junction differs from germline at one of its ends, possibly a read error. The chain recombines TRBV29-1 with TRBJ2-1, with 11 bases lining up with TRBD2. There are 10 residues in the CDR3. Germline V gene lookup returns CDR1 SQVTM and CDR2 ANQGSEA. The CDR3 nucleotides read TGCAGCGCCACTAGCGGGGGCCCAGCATTC. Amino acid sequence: CSATSGGPAF.

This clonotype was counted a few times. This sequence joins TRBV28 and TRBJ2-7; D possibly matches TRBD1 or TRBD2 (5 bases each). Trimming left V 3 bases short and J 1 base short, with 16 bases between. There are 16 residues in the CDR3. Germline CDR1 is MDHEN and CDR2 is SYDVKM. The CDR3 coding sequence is TGTGCCAGCAGTTTCTCCGGGACCGCACCTTCCTACGAGCAGTACGTC. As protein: CASSFSGTAPSYEQYV.

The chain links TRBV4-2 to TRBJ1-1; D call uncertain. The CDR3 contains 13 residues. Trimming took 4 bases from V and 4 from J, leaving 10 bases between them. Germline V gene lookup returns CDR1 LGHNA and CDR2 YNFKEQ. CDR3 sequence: CASSPRVRTEAFF. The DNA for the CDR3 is TGTGCCAGCAGCCCACGGGTGCGCACTGAAGCTTTCTTT.

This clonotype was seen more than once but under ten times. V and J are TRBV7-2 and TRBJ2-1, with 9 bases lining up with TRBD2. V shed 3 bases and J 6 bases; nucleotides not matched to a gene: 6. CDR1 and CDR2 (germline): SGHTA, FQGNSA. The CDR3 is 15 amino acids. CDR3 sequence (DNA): TGTGCCAGCAGCTTTCGTAGCGGGAGATTCAATGAGCAGTTCTTC. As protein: CASSFRSGRFNEQFF.

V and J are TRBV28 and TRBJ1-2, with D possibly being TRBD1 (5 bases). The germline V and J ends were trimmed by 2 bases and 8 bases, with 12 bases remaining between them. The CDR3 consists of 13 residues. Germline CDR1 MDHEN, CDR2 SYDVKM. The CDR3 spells CASSLGGFGGYTF. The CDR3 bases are TGTGCCAGCAGTTTAGGGGGATTCGGAGGCTACACCTTC.

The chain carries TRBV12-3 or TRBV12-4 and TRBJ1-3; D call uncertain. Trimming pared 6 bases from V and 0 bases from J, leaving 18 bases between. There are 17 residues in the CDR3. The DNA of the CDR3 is TGTGCCAGCAGCAGCACGGGGATGCAGCTCTCTGGAAACACCATATATTTT. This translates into CASSSTGMQLSGNTIYF.

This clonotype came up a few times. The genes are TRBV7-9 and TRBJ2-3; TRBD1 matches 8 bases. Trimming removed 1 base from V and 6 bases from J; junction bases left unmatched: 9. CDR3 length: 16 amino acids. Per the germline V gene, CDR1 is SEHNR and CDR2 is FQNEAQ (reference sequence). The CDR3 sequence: CASSLGAGGPRDTQYF. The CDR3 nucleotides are TGTGCCAGCAGCTTAGGGGCAGGGGGCCCGAGGGATACGCAGTATTTT.

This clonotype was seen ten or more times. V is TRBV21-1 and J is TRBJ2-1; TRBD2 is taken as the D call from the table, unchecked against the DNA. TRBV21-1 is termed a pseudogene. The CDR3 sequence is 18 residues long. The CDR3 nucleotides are TGTGCCAGCAGCAAAGCCACTAGCGGGGGGACGGACTACAATGAGCAGTTCTTC. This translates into CASSKATSGGTDYNEQFF.

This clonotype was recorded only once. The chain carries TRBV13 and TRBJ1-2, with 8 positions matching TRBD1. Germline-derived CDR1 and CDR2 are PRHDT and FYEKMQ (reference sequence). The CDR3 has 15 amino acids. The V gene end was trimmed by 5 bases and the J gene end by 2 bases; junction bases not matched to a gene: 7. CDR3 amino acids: CASSPTTGVNYGYTF. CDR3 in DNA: TGTGCCAGCAGCCCGACGACAGGGGTGAACTATGGCTACACCTTC.

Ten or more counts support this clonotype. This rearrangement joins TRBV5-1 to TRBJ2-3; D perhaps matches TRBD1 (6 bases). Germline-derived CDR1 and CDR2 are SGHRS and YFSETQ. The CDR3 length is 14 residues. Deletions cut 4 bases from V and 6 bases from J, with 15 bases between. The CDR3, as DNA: TGCGCCAGCAGCCTAGCAGGGGAAGATGATACGCAGTATTTT. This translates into CASSLAGEDDTQYF.

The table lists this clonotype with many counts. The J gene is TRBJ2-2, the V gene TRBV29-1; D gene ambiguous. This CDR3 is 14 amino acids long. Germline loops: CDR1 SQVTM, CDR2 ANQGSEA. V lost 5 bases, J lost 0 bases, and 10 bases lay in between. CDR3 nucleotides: TGCAGCGTTAAGGCAGGCGCGAACACCGGGGAGCTGTTTTTT. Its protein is CSVKAGANTGELFF.

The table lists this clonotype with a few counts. CDR3 bases: TGTGCCAGCAGTTACTCCTCGGGGGCGGCCTACGAGCAGTACTTC. As protein: CASSYSSGAAYEQYF. The chain employs TRBV6-5 and TRBJ2-7; D tentatively reads TRBD1 or TRBD2 (6 bases each). Germline V gene data show CDR1 as MNHEY and CDR2 as SVGAGI. The length of the CDR3 is 15 residues. V was clipped by 0 bases and J by 2 bases, with 11 bases between them.

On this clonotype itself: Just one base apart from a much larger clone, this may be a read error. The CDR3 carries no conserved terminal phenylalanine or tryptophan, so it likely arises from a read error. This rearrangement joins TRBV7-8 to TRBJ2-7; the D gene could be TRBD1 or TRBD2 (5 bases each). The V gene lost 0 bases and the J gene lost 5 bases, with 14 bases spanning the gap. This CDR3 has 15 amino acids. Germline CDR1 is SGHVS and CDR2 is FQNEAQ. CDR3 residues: CASSLAEGWSDEQYC. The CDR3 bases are TGTGCCAGCAGCTTAGCAGAGGGGTGGTCCGACGAGCAGTACTGC.

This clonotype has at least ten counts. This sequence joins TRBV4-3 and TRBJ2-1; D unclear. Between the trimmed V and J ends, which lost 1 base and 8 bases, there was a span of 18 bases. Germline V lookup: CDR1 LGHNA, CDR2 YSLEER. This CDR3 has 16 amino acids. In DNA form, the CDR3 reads TGCGCCAGCAGCCAAGCTGCTGCCAACGGCGTGGATGAGCAGTTCTTC. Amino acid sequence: CASSQAAANGVDEQFF.

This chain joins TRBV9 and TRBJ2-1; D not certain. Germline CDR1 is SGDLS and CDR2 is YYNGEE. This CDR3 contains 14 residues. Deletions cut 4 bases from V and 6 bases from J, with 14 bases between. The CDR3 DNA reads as TGTGCCAGCAGCCTCCAGAGCCTCGGCAATGAGCAGTTCTTC. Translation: CASSLQSLGNEQFF. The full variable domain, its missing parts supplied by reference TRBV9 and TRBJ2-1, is DSGVTQTPKHLITATGQRVTLRCSPRSGDLSVYWYQQSLDQGLQFLIQYYNGEERAKGNILERFSAQQFPDLHSELNLSSLELGDSALYFCASSLQSLGNEQFFGPGTRLTVL.

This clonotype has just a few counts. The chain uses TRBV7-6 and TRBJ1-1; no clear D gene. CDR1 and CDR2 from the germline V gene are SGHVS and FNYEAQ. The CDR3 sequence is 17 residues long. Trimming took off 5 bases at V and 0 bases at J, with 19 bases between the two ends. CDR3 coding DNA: TGTGCCAGCAGCCAAAGTCCATTAAACGATATGAACACTGAAGCTTTCTTT. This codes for CASSQSPLNDMNTEAFF.

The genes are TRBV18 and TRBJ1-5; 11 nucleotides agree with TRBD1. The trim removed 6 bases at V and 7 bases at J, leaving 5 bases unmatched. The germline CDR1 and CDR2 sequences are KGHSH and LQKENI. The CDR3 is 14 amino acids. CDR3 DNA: TGTGCCAGCTCGGGACAGGGGGGGGAACAGCCCCAGCATTTT. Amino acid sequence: CASSGQGGEQPQHF.

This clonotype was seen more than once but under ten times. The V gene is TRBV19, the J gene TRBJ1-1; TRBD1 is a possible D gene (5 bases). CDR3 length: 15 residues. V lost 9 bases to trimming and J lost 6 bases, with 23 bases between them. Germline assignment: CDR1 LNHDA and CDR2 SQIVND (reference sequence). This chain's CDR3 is CASWEERGWGAEAFF. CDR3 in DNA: TGTGCCAGCTGGGAGGAGAGGGGTTGGGGCGCTGAAGCTTTCTTT.

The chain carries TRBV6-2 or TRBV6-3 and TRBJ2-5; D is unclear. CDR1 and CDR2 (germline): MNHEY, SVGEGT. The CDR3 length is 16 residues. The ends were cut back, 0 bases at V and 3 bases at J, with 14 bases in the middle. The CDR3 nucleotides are TGTGCCAGCAGTTACTCGCCCACCGCCTATGAAGAGACCCAGTACTTC. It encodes CASSYSPTAYEETQYF.

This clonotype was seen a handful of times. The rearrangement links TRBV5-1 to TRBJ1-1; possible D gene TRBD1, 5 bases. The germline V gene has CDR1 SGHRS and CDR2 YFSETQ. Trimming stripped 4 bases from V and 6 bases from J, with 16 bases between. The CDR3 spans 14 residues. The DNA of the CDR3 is TGCGCCAGCAGCGTATTACCAGGGTCGCCTGAAGCTTTCTTT. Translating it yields CASSVLPGSPEAFF.

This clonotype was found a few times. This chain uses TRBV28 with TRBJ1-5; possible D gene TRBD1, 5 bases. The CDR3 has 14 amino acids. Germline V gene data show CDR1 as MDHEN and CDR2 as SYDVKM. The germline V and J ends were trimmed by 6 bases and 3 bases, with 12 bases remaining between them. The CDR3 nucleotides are TGTGCCAGCAGCACTCCAGGGAACAATCAGCCCCAGCATTTT. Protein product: CASSTPGNNQPQHF.

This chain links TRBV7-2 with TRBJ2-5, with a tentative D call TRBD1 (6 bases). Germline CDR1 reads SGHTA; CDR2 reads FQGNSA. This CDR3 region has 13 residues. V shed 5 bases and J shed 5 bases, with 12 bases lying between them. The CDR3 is CASSRGMLETQYF. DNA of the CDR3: TGTGCCAGCAGCAGGGGGATGTTGGAGACCCAGTACTTC.

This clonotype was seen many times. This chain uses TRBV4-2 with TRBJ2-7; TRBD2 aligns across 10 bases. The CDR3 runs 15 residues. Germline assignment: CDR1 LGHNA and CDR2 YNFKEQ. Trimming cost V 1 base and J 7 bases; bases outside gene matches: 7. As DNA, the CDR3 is TGTGCCAGCAGCCAAGTACTAGCGGGGACTCGAGAGCAGTACTTC. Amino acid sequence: CASSQVLAGTREQYF.

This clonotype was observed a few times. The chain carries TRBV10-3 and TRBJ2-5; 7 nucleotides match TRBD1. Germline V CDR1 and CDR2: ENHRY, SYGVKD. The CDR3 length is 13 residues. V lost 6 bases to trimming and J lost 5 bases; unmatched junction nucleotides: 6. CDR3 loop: CAIRGTDGETQYF. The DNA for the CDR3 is TGTGCCATCAGAGGGACAGACGGCGAGACCCAGTACTTC.

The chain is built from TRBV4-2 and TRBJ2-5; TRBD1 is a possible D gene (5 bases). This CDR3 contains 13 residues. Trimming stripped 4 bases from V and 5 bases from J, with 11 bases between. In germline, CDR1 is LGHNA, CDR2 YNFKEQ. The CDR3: CASSLDSWETQYF. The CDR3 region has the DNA TGTGCCAGCAGCCTTGACAGCTGGGAGACCCAGTACTTC.

CDR3 residues: CASKPQAGTDTQYF. CDR3 in DNA: TGTGCCAGCAAACCCCAGGCGGGCACAGATACGCAGTATTTT. The chain employs TRBV6-4 and TRBJ2-3; no firm D call. The CDR3 consists of 14 residues. Germline loops: CDR1 MRHNA, CDR2 SNTAGT. Deletions cut 7 bases from V and 1 base from J, with 12 bases between.

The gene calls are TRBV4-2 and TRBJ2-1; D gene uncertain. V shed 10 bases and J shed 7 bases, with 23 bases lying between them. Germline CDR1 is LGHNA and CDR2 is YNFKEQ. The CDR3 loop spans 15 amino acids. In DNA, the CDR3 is TGTGCCATCGGCCCCGGGCTCCTGGGATCTAATGAGCAGTTCTTC. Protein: CAIGPGLLGSNEQFF.